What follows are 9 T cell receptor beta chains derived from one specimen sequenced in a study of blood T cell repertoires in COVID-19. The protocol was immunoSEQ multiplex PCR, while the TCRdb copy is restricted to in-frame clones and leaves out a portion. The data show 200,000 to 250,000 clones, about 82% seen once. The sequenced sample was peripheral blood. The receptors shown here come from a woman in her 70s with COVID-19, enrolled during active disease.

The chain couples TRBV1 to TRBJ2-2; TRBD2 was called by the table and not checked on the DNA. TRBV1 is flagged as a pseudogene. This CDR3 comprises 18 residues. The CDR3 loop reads CTSSQDRRLAGNTGELFF. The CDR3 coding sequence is TGCACCAGCAGCCAAGATCGAAGGCTAGCGGGGAACACCGGGGAGCTGTTTTTT.

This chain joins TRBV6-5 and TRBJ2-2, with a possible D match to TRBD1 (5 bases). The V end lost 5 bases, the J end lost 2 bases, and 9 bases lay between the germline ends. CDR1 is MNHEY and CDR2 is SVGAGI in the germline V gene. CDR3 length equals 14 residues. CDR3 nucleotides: TGTGCCAGCAGTCGCGACAGAAACACCGGGGAGCTGTTTTTT. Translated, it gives CASSRDRNTGELFF.

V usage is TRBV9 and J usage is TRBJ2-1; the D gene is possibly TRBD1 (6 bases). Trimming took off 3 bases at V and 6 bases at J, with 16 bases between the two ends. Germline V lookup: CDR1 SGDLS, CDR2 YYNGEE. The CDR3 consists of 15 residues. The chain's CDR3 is CASSGGTGSANEQFF. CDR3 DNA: TGTGCCAGCAGCGGCGGAACAGGGTCGGCCAATGAGCAGTTCTTC. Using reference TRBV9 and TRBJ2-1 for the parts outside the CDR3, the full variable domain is DSGVTQTPKHLITATGQRVTLRCSPRSGDLSVYWYQQSLDQGLQFLIQYYNGEERAKGNILERFSAQQFPDLHSELNLSSLELGDSALYFCASSGGTGSANEQFFGPGTRLTVL.

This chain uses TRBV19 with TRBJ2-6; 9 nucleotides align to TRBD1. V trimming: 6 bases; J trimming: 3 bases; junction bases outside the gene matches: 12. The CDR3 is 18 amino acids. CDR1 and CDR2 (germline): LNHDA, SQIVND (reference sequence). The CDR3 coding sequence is TGTGCCAGTAGCACCTCCGGGACAGGGTTGAGTGGGGCCAACGTCCTGACTTTC. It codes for CASSTSGTGLSGANVLTF.

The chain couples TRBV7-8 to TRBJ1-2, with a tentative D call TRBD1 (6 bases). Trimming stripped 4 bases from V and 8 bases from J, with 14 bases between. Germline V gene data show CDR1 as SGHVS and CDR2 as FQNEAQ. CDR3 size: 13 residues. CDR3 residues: CASSSRDMRGYTF. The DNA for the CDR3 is TGTGCCAGCAGCTCCCGGGACATGAGGGGCTACACCTTC. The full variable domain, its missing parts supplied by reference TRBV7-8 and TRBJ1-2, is GAGVSQSPRYKVAKRGQDVALRCDPISGHVSLFWYQQALGQGPEFLTYFQNEAQLDKSGLPSDRFFAERPEGSVSTLKIQRTQQEDSAVYLCASSSRDMRGYTFGSGTRLTVV.

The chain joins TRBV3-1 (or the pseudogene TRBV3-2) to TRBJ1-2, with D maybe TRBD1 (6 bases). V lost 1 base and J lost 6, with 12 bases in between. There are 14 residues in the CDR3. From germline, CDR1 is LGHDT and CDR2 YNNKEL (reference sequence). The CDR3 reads CASSQAVGTNGYTF. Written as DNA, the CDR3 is TGTGCCAGCAGCCAAGCGGTCGGGACAAATGGCTACACCTTC.

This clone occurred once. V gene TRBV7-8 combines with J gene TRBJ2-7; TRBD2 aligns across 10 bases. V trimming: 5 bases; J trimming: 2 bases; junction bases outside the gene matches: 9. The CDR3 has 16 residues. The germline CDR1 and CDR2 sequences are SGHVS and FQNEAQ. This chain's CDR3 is CASSLNSGGNPYEQYF. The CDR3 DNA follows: TGTGCCAGCAGCCTCAATAGCGGGGGGAACCCCTACGAGCAGTACTTC.

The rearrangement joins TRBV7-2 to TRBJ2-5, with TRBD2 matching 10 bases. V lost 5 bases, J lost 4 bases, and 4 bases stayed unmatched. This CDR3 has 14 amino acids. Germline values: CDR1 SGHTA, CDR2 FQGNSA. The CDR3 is CASSLLAGIETQYF. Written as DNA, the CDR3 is TGTGCCAGCAGCCTACTAGCGGGGATAGAGACCCAGTACTTC. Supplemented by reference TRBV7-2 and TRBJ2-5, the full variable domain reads GAGVSQSPSNKVTEKGKDVELRCDPISGHTALYWYRQSLGQGLEFLIYFQGNSAPDKSGLPSDRFSAERTGGSVSTLTIQRTQQEDSAVYLCASSLLAGIETQYFGPGTRLLVL.

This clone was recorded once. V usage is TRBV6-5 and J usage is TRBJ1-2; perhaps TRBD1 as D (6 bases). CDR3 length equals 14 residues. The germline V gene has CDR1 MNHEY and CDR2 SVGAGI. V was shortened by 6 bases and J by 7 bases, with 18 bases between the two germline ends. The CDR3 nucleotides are TGTGCCAGCAGGAGCCAGTCACAGGGACGTGGCTACACCTTC. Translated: CASRSQSQGRGYTF.